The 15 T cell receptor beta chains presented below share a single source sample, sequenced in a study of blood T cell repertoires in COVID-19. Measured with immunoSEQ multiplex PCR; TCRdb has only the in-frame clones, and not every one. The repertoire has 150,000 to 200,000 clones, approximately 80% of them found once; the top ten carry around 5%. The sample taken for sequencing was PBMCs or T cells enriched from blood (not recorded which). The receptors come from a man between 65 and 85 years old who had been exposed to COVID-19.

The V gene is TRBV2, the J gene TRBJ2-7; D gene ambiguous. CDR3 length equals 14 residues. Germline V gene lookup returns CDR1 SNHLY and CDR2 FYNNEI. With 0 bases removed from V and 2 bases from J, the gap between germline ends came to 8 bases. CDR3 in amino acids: CASSEALETYEQYF. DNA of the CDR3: TGTGCCAGCAGTGAAGCGCTAGAAACCTACGAGCAGTACTTC.

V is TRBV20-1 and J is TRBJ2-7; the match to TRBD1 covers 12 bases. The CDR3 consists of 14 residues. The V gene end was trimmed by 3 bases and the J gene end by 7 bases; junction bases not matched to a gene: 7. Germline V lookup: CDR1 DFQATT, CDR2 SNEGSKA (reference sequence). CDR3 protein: CSASSGQGANEQYF. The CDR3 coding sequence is TGCAGTGCTAGTTCGGGACAGGGGGCGAATGAGCAGTACTTC.

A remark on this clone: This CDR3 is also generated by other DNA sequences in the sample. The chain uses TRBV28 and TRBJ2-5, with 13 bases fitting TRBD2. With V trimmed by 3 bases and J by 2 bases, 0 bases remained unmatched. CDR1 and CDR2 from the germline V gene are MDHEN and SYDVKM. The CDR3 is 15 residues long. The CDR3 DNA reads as TGTGCCAGCAGTTTGACTAGCGGGGGGCAAGAGACCCAGTACTTC. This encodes CASSLTSGGQETQYF.

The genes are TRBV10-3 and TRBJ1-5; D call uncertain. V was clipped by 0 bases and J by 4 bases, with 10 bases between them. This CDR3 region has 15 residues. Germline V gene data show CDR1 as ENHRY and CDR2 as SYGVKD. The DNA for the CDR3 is TGTGCCATCAGTGAGTCAGCATTACCGAATCAGCCCCAGCATTTT. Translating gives CAISESALPNQPQHF.

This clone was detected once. The CDR3 coding sequence is TGTGCCAGCAGCGGCGACAGGGGCAGGACTGAAGCTTTCTTT. Translating gives CASSGDRGRTEAFF. The J gene is TRBJ1-1, the V gene TRBV5-4; 8 bases match TRBD1. J gave up 5 bases and V 4 bases, and 7 bases lay outside the gene matches. CDR3 length equals 14 residues. Germline lookup yields CDR1 SGHNT and CDR2 YYREEE (reference sequence).

This chain's CDR3 is CASTHGTGSGEQYF. CDR3 sequence (DNA): TGTGCCAGCACCCACGGGACAGGGAGTGGCGAGCAGTACTTC. The V gene is TRBV6-6, the J gene TRBJ2-7; TRBD1 aligns across 9 bases. V was pared by 7 bases and J by 6 bases, with 10 bases of the junction left unmatched. Germline V gene sequence: CDR1 MNHNY, CDR2 SVGAGI (reference sequence). The CDR3 consists of 14 residues.

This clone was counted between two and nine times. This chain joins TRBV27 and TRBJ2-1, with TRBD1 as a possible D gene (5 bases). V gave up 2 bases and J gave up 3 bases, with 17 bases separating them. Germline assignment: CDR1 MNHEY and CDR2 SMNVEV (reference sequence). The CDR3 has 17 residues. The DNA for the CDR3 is TGTGCCAGCAGTTTACGGACAACCACCAGATTCTACAATGAGCAGTTCTTC. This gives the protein CASSLRTTTRFYNEQFF.

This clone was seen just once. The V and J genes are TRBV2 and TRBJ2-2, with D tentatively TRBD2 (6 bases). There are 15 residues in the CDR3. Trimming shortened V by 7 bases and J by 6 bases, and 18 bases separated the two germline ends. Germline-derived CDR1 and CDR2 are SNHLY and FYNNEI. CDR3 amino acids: CASTSEEGLPGELFF. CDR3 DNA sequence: TGTGCCAGCACCTCAGAGGAGGGTTTACCCGGGGAGCTGTTTTTT.

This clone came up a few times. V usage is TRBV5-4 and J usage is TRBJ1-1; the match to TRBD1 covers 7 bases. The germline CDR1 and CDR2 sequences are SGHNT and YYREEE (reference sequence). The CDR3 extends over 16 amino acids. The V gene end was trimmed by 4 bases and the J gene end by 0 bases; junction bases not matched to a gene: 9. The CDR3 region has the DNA TGTGCCAGCAGCGCCGCACAGACAGGGTTGAACACTGAAGCTTTCTTT. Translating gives CASSAAQTGLNTEAFF.

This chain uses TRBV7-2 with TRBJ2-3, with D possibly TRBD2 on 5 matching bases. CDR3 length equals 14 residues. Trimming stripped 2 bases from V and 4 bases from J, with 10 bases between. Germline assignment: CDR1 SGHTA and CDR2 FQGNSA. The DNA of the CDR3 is TGTGCCAGCAGCTTAAATGGGCGGGCAGATACGCAGTATTTT. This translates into CASSLNGRADTQYF.

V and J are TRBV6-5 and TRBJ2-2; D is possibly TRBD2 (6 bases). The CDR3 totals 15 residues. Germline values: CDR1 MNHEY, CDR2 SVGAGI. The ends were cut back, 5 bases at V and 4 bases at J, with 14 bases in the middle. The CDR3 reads CASSPRELGTGELFF. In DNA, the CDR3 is TGTGCCAGCAGTCCCCGGGAGTTGGGCACCGGGGAGCTGTTTTTT.

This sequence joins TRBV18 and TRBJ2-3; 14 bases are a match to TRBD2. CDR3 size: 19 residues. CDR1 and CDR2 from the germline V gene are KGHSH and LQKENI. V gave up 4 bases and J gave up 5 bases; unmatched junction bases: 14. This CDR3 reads CASSQRGTSGSTERDTQYF. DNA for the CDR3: TGTGCCAGCTCACAGCGAGGGACTAGCGGGAGTACCGAACGAGATACGCAGTATTTT.

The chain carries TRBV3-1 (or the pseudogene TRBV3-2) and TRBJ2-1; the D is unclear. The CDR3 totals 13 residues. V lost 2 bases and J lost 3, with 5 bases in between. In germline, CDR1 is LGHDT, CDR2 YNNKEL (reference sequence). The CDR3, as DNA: TGTGCCAGCAGCCAATTCGGCTACAATGAGCAGTTCTTC. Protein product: CASSQFGYNEQFF.

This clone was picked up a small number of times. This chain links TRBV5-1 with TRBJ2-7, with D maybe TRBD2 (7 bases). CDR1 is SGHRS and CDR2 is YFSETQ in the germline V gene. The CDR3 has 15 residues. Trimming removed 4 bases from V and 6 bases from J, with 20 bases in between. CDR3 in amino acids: CASSPSGGASSEQYF. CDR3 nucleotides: TGCGCCAGCAGCCCTAGTGGGGGGGCGTCTAGCGAGCAGTACTTC.

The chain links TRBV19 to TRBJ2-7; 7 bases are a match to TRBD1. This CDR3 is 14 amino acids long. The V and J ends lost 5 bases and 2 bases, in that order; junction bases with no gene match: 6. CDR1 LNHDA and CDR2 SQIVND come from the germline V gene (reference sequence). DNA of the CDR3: TGTGCCAGTAGTCCAGGGGGAACAGCCTACGAGCAGTACTTC. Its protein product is CASSPGGTAYEQYF.